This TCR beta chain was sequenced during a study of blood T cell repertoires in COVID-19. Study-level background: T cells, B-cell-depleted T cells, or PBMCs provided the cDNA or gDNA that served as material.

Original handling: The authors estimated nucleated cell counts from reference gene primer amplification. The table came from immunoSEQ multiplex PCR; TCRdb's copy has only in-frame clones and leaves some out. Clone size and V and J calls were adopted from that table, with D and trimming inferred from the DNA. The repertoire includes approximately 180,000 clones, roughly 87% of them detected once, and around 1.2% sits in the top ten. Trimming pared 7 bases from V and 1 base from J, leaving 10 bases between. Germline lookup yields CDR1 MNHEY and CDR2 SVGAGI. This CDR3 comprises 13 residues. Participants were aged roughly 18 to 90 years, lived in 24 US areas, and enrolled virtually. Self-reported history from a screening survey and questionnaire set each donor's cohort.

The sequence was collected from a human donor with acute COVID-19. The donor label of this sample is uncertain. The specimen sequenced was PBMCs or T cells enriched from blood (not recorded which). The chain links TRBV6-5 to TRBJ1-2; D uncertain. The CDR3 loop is CASTDADNYGYTF. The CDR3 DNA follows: TGTGCCAGCACCGATGCGGATAACTATGGCTACACCTTC.